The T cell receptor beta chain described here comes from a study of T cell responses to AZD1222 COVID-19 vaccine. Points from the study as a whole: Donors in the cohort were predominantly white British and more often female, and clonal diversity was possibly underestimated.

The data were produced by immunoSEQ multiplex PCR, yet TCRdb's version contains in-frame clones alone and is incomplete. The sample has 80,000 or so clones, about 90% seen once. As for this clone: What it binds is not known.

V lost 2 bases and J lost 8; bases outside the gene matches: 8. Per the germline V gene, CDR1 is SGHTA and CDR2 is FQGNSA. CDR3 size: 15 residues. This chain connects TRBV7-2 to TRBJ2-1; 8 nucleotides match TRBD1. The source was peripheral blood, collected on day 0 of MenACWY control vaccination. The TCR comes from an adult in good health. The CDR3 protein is CASSLRTGRLDEQFF. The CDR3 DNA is TGTGCCAGCAGCTTACGGACAGGGAGGCTTGATGAGCAGTTCTTC.